The clone carrying this T cell receptor (beta chain) appeared many times. Its antigen is unknown. Regions amplified from RNA transcripts were the TCR beta CDR3 regions. The TCR CDR3 first-round RT-PCR relied on the HTBI primer set. TCRdb reprocessed the multiplex PCR reads with MiXCR, giving one entry per CDR3 protein. The repertoire includes approximately 380,000 distinct CDR3 sequences, 15% to 20% of them detected once, and 40% sits in the top ten. This entry comes from a study of T cells in Graves' hyperthyroidism and ophthalmopathy. Study-level results: In the blood, most expanded thyroid clonotypes above 0.001 appeared as well. For ophthalmopathy, model prediction preceded onset by a median approximately 6 months.

Inclusion characteristics of ophthalmopathy patients comprised a Clinical Activity Score of at least 3, a NOSPECS grade of at least 4, and duration under 3 months. This CDR3 contains 16 residues. CDR1 and CDR2 from the germline V gene are SGHTA and FQGNSA. V lost 6 bases, J lost 6 bases, and 15 bases stayed unmatched. The TCR was taken from a man between 18 and 29 years old with Graves' ophthalmopathy. The source material was blood. The V gene is TRBV7-2, the J gene TRBJ2-5; the match to TRBD2 covers 8 bases. The CDR3: CASRPARGGRDKTQYF. CDR3 bases: TGTGCCAGCAGGCCTGCTCGGGGGGGGCGAGATAAGACCCAGTACTTC.